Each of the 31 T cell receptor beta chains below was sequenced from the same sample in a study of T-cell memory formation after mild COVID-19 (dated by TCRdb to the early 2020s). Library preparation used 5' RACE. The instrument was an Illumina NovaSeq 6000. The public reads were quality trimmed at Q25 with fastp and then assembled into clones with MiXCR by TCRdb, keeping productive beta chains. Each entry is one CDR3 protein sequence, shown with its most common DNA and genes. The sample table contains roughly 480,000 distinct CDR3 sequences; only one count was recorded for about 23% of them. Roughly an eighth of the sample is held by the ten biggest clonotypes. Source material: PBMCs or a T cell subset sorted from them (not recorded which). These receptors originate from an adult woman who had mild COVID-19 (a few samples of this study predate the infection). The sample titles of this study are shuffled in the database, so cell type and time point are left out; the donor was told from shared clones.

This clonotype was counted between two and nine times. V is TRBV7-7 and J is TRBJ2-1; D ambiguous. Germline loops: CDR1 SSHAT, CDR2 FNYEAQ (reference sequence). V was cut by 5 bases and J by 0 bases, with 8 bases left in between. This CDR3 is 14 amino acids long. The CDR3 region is CASSPDHSYNEQFF. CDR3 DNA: TGTGCCAGCAGCCCGGACCACTCCTACAATGAGCAGTTCTTC.

The chain's CDR3 is CASSLGAANNEQFF. In DNA, the CDR3 is TGTGCCAGCAGCTTAGGGGCAGCGAACAATGAGCAGTTCTTC. The chain joins TRBV7-3 to TRBJ2-1; D is possibly TRBD1 (5 bases). There are 14 residues in the CDR3. Trimming removed 2 bases at V and 5 bases at J, with 10 bases between. Looked up from germline, CDR1 is SGHTA and CDR2 is FQGTGA.

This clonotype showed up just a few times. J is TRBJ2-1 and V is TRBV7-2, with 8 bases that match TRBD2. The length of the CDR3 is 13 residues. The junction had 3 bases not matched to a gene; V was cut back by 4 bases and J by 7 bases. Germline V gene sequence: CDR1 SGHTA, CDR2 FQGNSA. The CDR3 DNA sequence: TGTGCCAGCAGCTCTAGCGGGCTTAATGAGCAGTTCTTC. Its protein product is CASSSSGLNEQFF.

CDR3 region: CASSQDPSGGPISEQFF. As DNA, the CDR3 is TGCGCCAGCAGCCAAGATCCTAGCGGGGGGCCCATCAGTGAGCAGTTCTTC. This chain joins TRBV4-1 and TRBJ2-1, with 11 bases aligning to TRBD2. Per the germline V gene, CDR1 is MGHRA and CDR2 is YSYEKL. J lost 9 bases, V lost 0 bases, and 10 bases had no gene match. The CDR3 length is 17 residues.

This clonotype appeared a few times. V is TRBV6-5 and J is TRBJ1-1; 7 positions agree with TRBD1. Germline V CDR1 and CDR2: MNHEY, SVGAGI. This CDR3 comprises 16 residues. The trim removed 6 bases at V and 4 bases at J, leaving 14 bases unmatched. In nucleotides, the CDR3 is TGTGCCAGCAGGACTTTTTTAGGGGGCGGTCGCACTGAAGCTTTCTTT. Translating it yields CASRTFLGGGRTEAFF.

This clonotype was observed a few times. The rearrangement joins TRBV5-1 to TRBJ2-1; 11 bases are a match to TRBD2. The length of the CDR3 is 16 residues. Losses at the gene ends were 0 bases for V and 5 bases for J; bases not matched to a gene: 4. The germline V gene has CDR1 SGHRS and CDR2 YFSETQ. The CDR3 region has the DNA TGCGCCAGCAGCTTGGGGTGGACTAGCGGGCACAATGAGCAGTTCTTC. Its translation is CASSLGWTSGHNEQFF. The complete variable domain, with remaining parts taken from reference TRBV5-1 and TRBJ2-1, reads KAGVTQTPRYLIKTRGQQVTLSCSPISGHRSVSWYQQTPGQGLQFLFEYFSETQRNKGNFPGRFSGRQFSNSRSEMNVSTLELGDSALYLCASSLGWTSGHNEQFFGPGTRLTVL.

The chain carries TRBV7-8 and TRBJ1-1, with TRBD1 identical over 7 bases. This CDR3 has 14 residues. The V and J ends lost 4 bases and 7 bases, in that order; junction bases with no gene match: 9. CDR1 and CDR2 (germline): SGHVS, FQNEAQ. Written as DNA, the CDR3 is TGTGCCAGCAGCTCCTGGGAGGGGGCAATTGAAGCTTTCTTT. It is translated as CASSSWEGAIEAFF.

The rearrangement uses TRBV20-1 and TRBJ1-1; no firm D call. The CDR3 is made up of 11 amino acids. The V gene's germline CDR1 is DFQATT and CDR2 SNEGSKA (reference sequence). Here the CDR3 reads CSRGKGTEAFF. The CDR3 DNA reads TGCTCCCGAGGGAAGGGCACTGAAGCTTTCTTT.

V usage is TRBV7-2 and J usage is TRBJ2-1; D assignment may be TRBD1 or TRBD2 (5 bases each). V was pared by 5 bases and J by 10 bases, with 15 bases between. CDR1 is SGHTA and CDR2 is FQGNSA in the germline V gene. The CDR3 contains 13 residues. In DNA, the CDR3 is TGTGCCAGCAGCACGGGACCGCCTTGGGAGCAGTTCTTC. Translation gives CASSTGPPWEQFF.

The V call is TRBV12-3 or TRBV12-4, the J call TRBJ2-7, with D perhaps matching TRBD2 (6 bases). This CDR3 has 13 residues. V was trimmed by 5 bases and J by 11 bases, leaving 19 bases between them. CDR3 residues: CASSLRGTRNEYF. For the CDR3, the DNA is TGTGCCAGCAGTCTTCGCGGGACCCGGAATGAGTACTTC.

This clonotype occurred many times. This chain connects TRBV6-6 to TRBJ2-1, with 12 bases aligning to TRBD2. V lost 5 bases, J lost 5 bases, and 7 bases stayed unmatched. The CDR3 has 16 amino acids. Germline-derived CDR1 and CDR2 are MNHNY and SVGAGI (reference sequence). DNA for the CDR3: TGTGCCAGCAGTAAGACTAGCGGGAGAAGGAACAATGAGCAGTTCTTC. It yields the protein CASSKTSGRRNNEQFF.

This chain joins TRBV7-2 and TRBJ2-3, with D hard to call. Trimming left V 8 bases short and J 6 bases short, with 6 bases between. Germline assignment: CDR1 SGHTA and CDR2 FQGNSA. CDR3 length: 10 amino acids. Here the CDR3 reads CASGWDTQYF. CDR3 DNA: TGTGCCAGCGGTTGGGATACGCAGTATTTT.

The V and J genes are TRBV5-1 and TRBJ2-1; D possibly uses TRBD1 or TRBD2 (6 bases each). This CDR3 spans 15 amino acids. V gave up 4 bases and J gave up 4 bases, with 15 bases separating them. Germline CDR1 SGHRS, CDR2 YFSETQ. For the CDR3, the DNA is TGCGCCAGCAGCCCGGTAGGGGGACTGTACAATGAGCAGTTCTTC. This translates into CASSPVGGLYNEQFF.

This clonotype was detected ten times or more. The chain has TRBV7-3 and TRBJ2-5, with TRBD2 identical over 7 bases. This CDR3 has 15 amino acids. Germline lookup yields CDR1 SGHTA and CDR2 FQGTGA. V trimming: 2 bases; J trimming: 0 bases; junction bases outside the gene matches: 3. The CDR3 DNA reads TGTGCCAGCAGCTTACAGGGAGGGTACCAAGAGACCCAGTACTTC. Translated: CASSLQGGYQETQYF.

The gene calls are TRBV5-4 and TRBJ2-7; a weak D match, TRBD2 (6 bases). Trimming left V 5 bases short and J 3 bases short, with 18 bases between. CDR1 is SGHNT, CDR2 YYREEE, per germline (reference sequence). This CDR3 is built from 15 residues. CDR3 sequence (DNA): TGTGCCAGCAGGGGGGGTGTGGCCAGCAACTACGAGCAGTACTTC. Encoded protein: CASRGGVASNYEQYF.

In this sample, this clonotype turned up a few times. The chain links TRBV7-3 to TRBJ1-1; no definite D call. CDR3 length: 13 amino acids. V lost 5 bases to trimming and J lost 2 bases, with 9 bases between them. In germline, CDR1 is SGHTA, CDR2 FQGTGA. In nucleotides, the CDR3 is TGTGCCAGCAGCCAACACCTTAACACTGAAGCTTTCTTT. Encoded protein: CASSQHLNTEAFF.

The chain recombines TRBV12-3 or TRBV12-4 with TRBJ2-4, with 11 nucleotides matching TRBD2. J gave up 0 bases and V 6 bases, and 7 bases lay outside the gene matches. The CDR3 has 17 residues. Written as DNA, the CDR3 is TGTGCCAGCAGCCCGGGACTAGCGGTCCTAGCCAAAAACATTCAGTACTTC. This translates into CASSPGLAVLAKNIQYF.

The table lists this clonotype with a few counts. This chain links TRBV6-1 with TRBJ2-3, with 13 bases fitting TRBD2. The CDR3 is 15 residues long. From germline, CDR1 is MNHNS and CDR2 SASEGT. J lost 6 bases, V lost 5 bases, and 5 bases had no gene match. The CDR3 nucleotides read TGTGCCAGCAGTCGAGGGACTAGCGGGGTTGATACGCAGTATTTT. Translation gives CASSRGTSGVDTQYF.

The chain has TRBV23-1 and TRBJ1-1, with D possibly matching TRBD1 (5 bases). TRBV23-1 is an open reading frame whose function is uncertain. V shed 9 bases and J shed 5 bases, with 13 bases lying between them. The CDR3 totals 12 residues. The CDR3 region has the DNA TGCGCCAGGGACTGTGAGGGGACTGAAGCTTTCTTT. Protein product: CARDCEGTEAFF.

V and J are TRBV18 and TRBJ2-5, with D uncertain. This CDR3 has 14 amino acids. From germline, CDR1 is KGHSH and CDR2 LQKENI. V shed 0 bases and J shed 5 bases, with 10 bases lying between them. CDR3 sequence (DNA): TGTGCCAGCTCACCACCGTTCCCCCGTGAGACCCAGTACTTC. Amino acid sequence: CASSPPFPRETQYF.

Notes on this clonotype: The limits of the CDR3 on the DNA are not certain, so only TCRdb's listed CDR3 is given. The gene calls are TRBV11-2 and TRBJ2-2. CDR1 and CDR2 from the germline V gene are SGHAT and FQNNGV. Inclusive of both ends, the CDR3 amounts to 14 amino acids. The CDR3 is CASSEDTFTGSCFF.

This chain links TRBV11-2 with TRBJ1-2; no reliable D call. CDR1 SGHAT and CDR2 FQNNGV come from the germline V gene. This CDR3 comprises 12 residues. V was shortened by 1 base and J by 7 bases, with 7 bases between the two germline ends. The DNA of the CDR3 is TGTGCCAGCAGCTTAGGTGCTAGTGGCTACACCTTC. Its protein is CASSLGASGYTF.

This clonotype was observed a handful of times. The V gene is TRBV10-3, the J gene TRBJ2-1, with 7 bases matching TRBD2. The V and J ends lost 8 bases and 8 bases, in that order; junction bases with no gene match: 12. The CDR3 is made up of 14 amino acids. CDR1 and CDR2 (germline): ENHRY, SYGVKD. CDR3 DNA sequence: TGTGCCATCGGCCCCGGGAGCGCGGGGGATGAGCAGTTCTTC. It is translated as CAIGPGSAGDEQFF.

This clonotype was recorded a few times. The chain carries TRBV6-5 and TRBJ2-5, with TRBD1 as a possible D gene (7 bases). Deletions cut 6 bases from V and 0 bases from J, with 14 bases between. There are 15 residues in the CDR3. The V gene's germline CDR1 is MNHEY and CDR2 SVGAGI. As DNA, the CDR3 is TGTGCCAGCAGCCCGACAGGGAGGTACCAAGAGACCCAGTACTTC. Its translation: CASSPTGRYQETQYF.

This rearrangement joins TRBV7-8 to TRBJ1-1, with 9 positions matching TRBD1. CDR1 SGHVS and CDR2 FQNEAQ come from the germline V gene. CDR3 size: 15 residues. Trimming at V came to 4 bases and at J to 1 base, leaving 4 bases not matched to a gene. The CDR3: CASSSGQGKNTEAFF. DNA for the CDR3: TGTGCCAGCAGCTCGGGACAGGGAAAGAACACTGAAGCTTTCTTT.

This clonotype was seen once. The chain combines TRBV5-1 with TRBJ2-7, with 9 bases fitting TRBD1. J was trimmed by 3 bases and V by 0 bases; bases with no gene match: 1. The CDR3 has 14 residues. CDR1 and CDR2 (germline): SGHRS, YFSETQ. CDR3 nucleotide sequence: TGCGCCAGCAGCTTGGAGGGACAGGGCTACGAGCAGTACTTC. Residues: CASSLEGQGYEQYF.

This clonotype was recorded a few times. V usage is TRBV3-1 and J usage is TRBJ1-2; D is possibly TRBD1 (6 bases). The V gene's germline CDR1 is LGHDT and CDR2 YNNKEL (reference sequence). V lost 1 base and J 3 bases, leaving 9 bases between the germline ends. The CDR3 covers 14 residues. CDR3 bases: TGTGCCAGCAGCCAAGTGTCAGGGGACTATGGCTACACCTTC. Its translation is CASSQVSGDYGYTF.

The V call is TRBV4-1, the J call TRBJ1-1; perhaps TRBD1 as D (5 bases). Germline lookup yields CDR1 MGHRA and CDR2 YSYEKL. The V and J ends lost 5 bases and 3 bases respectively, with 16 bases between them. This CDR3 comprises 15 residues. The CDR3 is CASSVRRLGDTEAFF. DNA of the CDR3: TGCGCCAGCAGCGTCCGAAGGTTGGGGGACACTGAAGCTTTCTTT.

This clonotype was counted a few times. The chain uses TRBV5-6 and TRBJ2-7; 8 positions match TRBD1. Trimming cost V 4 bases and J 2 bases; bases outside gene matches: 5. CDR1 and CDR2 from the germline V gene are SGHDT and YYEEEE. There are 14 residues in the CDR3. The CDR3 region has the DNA TGTGCCAGCAGCGAGACAGGGGATGCCTACGAGCAGTACTTC. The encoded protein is CASSETGDAYEQYF.

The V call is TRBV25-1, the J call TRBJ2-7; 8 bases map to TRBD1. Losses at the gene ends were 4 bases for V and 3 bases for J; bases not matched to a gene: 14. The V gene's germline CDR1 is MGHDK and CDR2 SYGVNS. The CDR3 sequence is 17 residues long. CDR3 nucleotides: TGTGCCAGCAGTGGCTACGGGACAGGTTTCCGCTACTACGAGCAGTACTTC. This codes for CASSGYGTGFRYYEQYF.

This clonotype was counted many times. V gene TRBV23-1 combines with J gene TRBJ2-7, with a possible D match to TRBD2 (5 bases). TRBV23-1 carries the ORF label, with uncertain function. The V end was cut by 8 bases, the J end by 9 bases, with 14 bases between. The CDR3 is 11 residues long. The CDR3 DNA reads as TGCGCCAGCGTCGGGCTCGGAGGGCAGTACTTC. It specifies CASVGLGGQYF.